Below, 17 T cell receptor beta chains from the same sample are listed, as sequenced in a study of T cell repertoires in cytomegalovirus infection. These receptors are not linked to any known antigen. TCRdb redid the calling of the reads with MiXCR, one entry per CDR3 protein. This sample yields roughly 54,000 distinct CDR3 sequences, of which 33% are seen a single time; around three quarters belongs to the top ten. Sequencing was carried out using PBMCs, sequenced either directly or after in vitro stimulation (not recorded which). These receptor sequences come from a human donor in good health (CMV status not recorded). Some clones in this sample may be carry-over from other donors' samples.

Only a few counts were recorded for this clonotype. V and J are TRBV28 and TRBJ2-5; 12 bases line up with TRBD2. This CDR3 spans 17 amino acids. V shed 1 base, J shed 5 bases, and the junction held 8 bases outside the gene matches. Germline V gene sequence: CDR1 MDHEN, CDR2 SYDVKM. CDR3 sequence reads: CASSLYGASGGAETQYF. The CDR3 nucleotides read TGTGCCAGCAGTTTATACGGTGCTAGCGGGGGGGCGGAGACCCAGTACTTC. The entire variable domain, with the rest obtained from reference TRBV28 and TRBJ2-5, is as follows: DVKVTQSSRYLVKRTGEKVFLECVQDMDHENMFWYRQDPGLGLRLIYFSYDVKMKEKGDIPEGYSVSREKKERFSLILESASTNQTSMYLCASSLYGASGGAETQYFGPGTRLLVL.

The J gene is TRBJ1-5, the V gene TRBV15, with 7 bases matching TRBD1. This CDR3 is built from 16 residues. The germline CDR1 and CDR2 sequences are LNHNV and YYDKDF (reference sequence). V gave up 1 base and J gave up 3 bases; unmatched junction bases: 6. The DNA of the CDR3 is TGTGCCACCAGCAGAGGAGCGGACAGGTACAATCAGCCCCAGCATTTT. Translating it yields CATSRGADRYNQPQHF.

This clonotype was seen more than once but under ten times. The V and J genes are TRBV6-1 and TRBJ2-5; 8 positions agree with TRBD1. This CDR3 is built from 14 residues. Germline values: CDR1 MNHNS, CDR2 SASEGT. The junction had 4 bases not matched to a gene; V was cut back by 5 bases and J by 2 bases. The CDR3 reads CASSHRQGQETQYF. The CDR3 region has the DNA TGTGCCAGCAGTCACAGACAGGGGCAAGAGACCCAGTACTTC.

The chain employs TRBV6-1 and TRBJ1-1, with D possibly matching TRBD1 (6 bases). Between the trimmed V and J ends, which lost 1 base and 0 bases, there was a span of 6 bases. CDR1 is MNHNS and CDR2 is SASEGT in the germline V gene. The CDR3 spans 14 residues. The CDR3 region is CASSEGTVNTEAFF. The DNA of the CDR3 is TGTGCCAGCAGTGAAGGGACAGTGAACACTGAAGCTTTCTTT.

Many counts were recorded for this clonotype. The rearrangement uses TRBV7-2 and TRBJ2-1; 10 nucleotides agree with TRBD2. CDR3 length: 16 amino acids. After removal of 1 base from V and 4 bases from J, the junction contained 4 bases not matched to a gene. CDR1 and CDR2 from the germline V gene are SGHTA and FQGNSA. The CDR3 sequence is CASSLVGTSAYNEQFF. CDR3 bases: TGTGCCAGCAGCTTAGTTGGGACTAGCGCTTACAATGAGCAGTTCTTC.

This clonotype is medium-sized (0.01 to 0.1%) in the sample. The chain recombines TRBV7-9 with TRBJ1-5; 10 bases agree with TRBD1. The CDR3 sequence is 14 residues long. The V gene's germline CDR1 is SEHNR and CDR2 FQNEAQ (reference sequence). J was trimmed by 5 bases and V by 4 bases; bases with no gene match: 2. The CDR3 DNA is TGTGCCAGCAGCTCGGACAGGGGGTATCAGCCCCAGCATTTT. This translates into CASSSDRGYQPQHF.

This clonotype was detected only a few times. This chain connects TRBV12-3 or TRBV12-4 to TRBJ2-7, with D possibly TRBD2 on 6 matching bases. The CDR3 totals 15 residues. The V and J ends lost 6 bases and 5 bases respectively, with 20 bases between them. The DNA for the CDR3 is TGTGCCAGCAGCAACTTTGGAGGGTCCCGGGACGAGCAGTACTTC. Its protein product is CASSNFGGSRDEQYF.

This clonotype has a count of ten or more. This chain joins TRBV28 and TRBJ2-3, with D possibly TRBD1 on 6 matching bases. In germline, CDR1 is MDHEN, CDR2 SYDVKM. This CDR3 contains 15 residues. V dropped 7 bases and J dropped 0 bases, with 14 bases sitting between them. CDR3 sequence: CASIRGGISTDTQYF. In nucleotides, the CDR3 is TGTGCCAGCATCCGAGGGGGAATCAGCACAGATACGCAGTATTTT.

The chain recombines TRBV18 with TRBJ2-3; D not certain. The CDR3 length is 15 residues. V was pared by 1 base and J by 6 bases, with 14 bases between. Germline V lookup: CDR1 KGHSH, CDR2 LQKENI. In DNA, the CDR3 is TGTGCCAGCTCACCACAGCCCCGAAGGTCGGATACGCAGTATTTT. Translated, it gives CASSPQPRRSDTQYF.

V is TRBV6-1 and J is TRBJ2-1, with TRBD2 as a possible D gene (5 bases). Germline V gene sequence: CDR1 MNHNS, CDR2 SASEGT. This CDR3 is 11 amino acids long. V shed 8 bases and J shed 5 bases, with 7 bases lying between them. The DNA for the CDR3 is TGTGCCAGCCAGGAGGACAATGAGCAGTTCTTC. It specifies CASQEDNEQFF.

The chain combines TRBV10-3 with TRBJ2-1, with D uncertain. CDR1 and CDR2 (germline): ENHRY, SYGVKD. The CDR3 is made up of 12 amino acids. Between the trimmed V and J ends, which lost 6 bases and 12 bases, there was a span of 15 bases. The DNA of the CDR3 is TGTGCCATCAGGGCTGAGGTCGACCGGCAGTTCTTC. This gives the protein CAIRAEVDRQFF.

The sample holds many counts of this clonotype. This chain links TRBV19 with TRBJ2-7, with 8 bases matching TRBD1. Unmatched junction bases numbered 3, after V lost 5 bases and J lost 3 bases. The V gene's germline CDR1 is LNHDA and CDR2 SQIVND (reference sequence). This CDR3 has 13 amino acids. CDR3 DNA: TGTGCCAGTAGTCCCGGGACAGGCTACGAGCAGTACTTC. Amino acids: CASSPGTGYEQYF.

V usage is TRBV19 and J usage is TRBJ1-1; D ambiguous. Germline assignment: CDR1 LNHDA and CDR2 SQIVND (reference sequence). This CDR3 region has 13 residues. V was clipped by 7 bases and J by 6 bases, with 15 bases between them. The CDR3 loop reads CASTPFGVAEAFF. The DNA for the CDR3 is TGTGCCAGTACGCCATTTGGGGTAGCTGAAGCTTTCTTT.

This clonotype turned up a few times. CDR3 nucleotides: TGTGCCAGCAGTGCCCAGGGGAGTGGGACTGAAGCTTTCTTT. Translating gives CASSAQGSGTEAFF. The chain combines TRBV6-2 or TRBV6-3 with TRBJ1-1, with D possibly being TRBD1 (6 bases). This CDR3 is 14 amino acids long. Germline CDR1 and CDR2: MNHEY and SVGEGT. V lost 5 bases and J 5 bases, leaving 15 bases between the germline ends.

In its sample, this clonotype was seen a few times. The chain is built from TRBV12-3 or TRBV12-4 and TRBJ2-7; D is perhaps TRBD2 (6 bases). This CDR3 is built from 14 residues. The V end was cut by 7 bases, the J end by 6 bases, with 19 bases between. For the CDR3, the DNA is TGTGCCAGCACCTCAACCGGGACTTTCGGCGAGCAGTACTTC. This codes for CASTSTGTFGEQYF.

The rearrangement joins TRBV27 to TRBJ2-3; D gene uncertain. Between the trimmed V and J ends, which lost 4 bases and 0 bases, there was a span of 5 bases. Germline V CDR1 and CDR2: MNHEY, SMNVEV (reference sequence). This CDR3 is 13 amino acids long. CDR3: CASSSESTDTQYF. The DNA of the CDR3 is TGTGCCAGCAGTTCCGAAAGCACAGATACGCAGTATTTT.

The rearrangement links TRBV12-3 or TRBV12-4 to TRBJ1-6; 7 nucleotides match TRBD1. V lost 5 bases and J lost 7; bases outside the gene matches: 5. The CDR3 runs 14 residues. CDR3 protein: CASSAGGGNSPLHF. The CDR3 nucleotides are TGTGCCAGCAGTGCAGGGGGAGGCAATTCACCCCTCCACTTT.